One sample yielded the 26 T cell receptor beta chains listed below, sequenced in a study of blood T cell repertoires in COVID-19 (dated by TCRdb to the early 2020s). Libraries were built with the immunoSEQ multiplex PCR assay. The source is immuneACCESS, and TCRdb retained only in-frame sequences with V and J called. Part of the clones is not carried over; for the studies checked, unresolved V genes explain less than half of this, and the remainder is unexplained. The sample table holds more than 40,000 clones, of which about 88% were seen once. The leading ten clones occupy approximately 9.6% of the sample. Input material: peripheral blood. These receptors all stem from a man in his fifties or sixties with active COVID-19.

The chain carries TRBV20-1 and TRBJ2-1, with TRBD2 matching over 10 bases. The CDR3 is 11 residues long. J gave up 11 bases and V 7 bases, and 5 bases lay outside the gene matches. Germline V gene data show CDR1 as DFQATT and CDR2 as SNEGSKA (reference sequence). The CDR3, as DNA: TGCAGTGTCAGCGGGAGGGCCCAGCAGTTCTTC. Protein product: CSVSGRAQQFF.

The chain joins TRBV6-5 to TRBJ2-3, with 8 positions matching TRBD2. The V and J ends lost 2 bases and 1 base, in that order; junction bases with no gene match: 2. The germline CDR1 and CDR2 sequences are MNHEY and SVGAGI. This CDR3 spans 15 amino acids. This chain's CDR3 is CASSYVREGTDTQYF. For the CDR3, the DNA is TGTGCCAGCAGTTACGTGCGGGAGGGCACAGATACGCAGTATTTT.

The chain employs TRBV5-4 and TRBJ2-6, with 7 bases matching TRBD1. The trim removed 2 bases at V and 3 bases at J, leaving 8 bases unmatched. CDR1 SGHNT and CDR2 YYREEE come from the germline V gene (reference sequence). This CDR3 comprises 17 residues. CDR3 loop: CASSLETGFRGANVLTF. CDR3 coding DNA: TGTGCCAGCAGCTTAGAGACAGGGTTTCGTGGGGCCAACGTCCTGACTTTC.

J is TRBJ2-7 and V is TRBV6-2 or TRBV6-3; D uncertain. With 6 bases removed from V and 2 bases from J, the gap between germline ends came to 8 bases. The CDR3 consists of 12 residues. CDR1 and CDR2 from the germline V gene are MNHEY and SVGEGT. CDR3: CASSHSTYEQYF. In DNA, the CDR3 is TGTGCCAGCAGCCACTCAACCTACGAGCAGTACTTC.

The rearrangement uses TRBV11-2 and TRBJ2-6; TRBD1 is a possible D gene (5 bases). Trimming pared 7 bases from V and 1 base from J, leaving 14 bases between. Germline V gene data show CDR1 as SGHAT and CDR2 as FQNNGV. There are 16 residues in the CDR3. CDR3 bases: TGTGCCAGCACCAGCACCAGGGCGTCTGGGGCCAACGTCCTGACTTTC. Amino acid sequence: CASTSTRASGANVLTF.

About this clone: Other DNA sequences in this specimen translate into the identical CDR3. The rearrangement joins TRBV3-1 (or the pseudogene TRBV3-2) to TRBJ2-3, with D maybe TRBD2 (6 bases). The V end was cut by 0 bases, the J end by 5 bases, with 9 bases between. CDR3 length: 14 amino acids. Germline V gives CDR1 LGHDT, CDR2 YNNKEL (reference sequence). The CDR3 DNA reads TGTGCCAGCAGCCAAGACGGGGGAGGAGATACGCAGTATTTT. It specifies CASSQDGGGDTQYF.

This chain connects TRBV29-1 to TRBJ2-1, with TRBD2 matching over 12 bases. The CDR3 has 15 residues. With 3 bases clipped from V and 8 bases from J, the junction kept 8 bases outside the gene matches. Per the germline V gene, CDR1 is SQVTM and CDR2 is ANQGSEA. CDR3 DNA sequence: TGCAGCGTTGAGATGCGACTAGCGGGAGAAGATGAGCAGTTCTTC. It codes for CSVEMRLAGEDEQFF.

The V and J genes are TRBV11-2 and TRBJ2-7; D may be TRBD2 (6 bases). The V and J ends lost 3 bases and 6 bases respectively, with 12 bases between them. The germline V gene has CDR1 SGHAT and CDR2 FQNNGV. The CDR3 covers 13 residues. CDR3 in DNA: TGTGCCAGCAGCTTGTGGGAGGAGGCCGAGCAGTACTTC. Translating gives CASSLWEEAEQYF.

V usage is TRBV30 and J usage is TRBJ1-5; 8 positions match TRBD1. V dropped 3 bases and J dropped 6; count of bases not matched to a gene: 10. CDR1 GTSNPN and CDR2 SVGIG come from the germline V gene (reference sequence). The CDR3 runs to 15 residues. CDR3 nucleotide sequence: TGTGCCTGGAGGGGCAAGGACAGGGTCTTTCAGCCCCAGCATTTT. Translating gives CAWRGKDRVFQPQHF.

The chain recombines TRBV6-5 with TRBJ2-7, with 8 bases that match TRBD2. Germline V lookup: CDR1 MNHEY, CDR2 SVGAGI. The ends lost 6 bases at V and 2 bases at J; junction bases unmatched: 6. The CDR3 sequence is 14 residues long. The CDR3: CASRPTSAAYEQYF. The CDR3 DNA follows: TGTGCCAGCAGGCCGACTAGCGCCGCCTACGAGCAGTACTTC.

The CDR3 spells CASSVGGPQETQYF. Here the CDR3 DNA reads TGTGCCAGCAGCGTAGGGGGGCCCCAAGAGACCCAGTACTTC. The genes are TRBV9 and TRBJ2-5; D is possibly TRBD1 (6 bases). V was pared by 0 bases and J by 1 base, with 7 bases between. CDR1 and CDR2 from the germline V gene are SGDLS and YYNGEE. This CDR3 region has 14 residues.

The chain has TRBV6-2 or TRBV6-3 and TRBJ2-2; 12 bases match TRBD2. V gave up 4 bases and J gave up 7 bases; unmatched junction bases: 7. CDR3 length: 16 residues. Per the germline V gene, CDR1 is MNHEY and CDR2 is SVGEGT. The CDR3 spells CASSSRLAGDVGELFF. For the CDR3, the DNA is TGTGCCAGCAGTTCCCGACTAGCGGGAGATGTCGGGGAGCTGTTTTTT.

V gene TRBV9 combines with J gene TRBJ1-2, with 9 bases matching TRBD1. The CDR3 totals 13 residues. V was pared by 5 bases and J by 6 bases, with 5 bases of the junction left unmatched. Germline V gene data show CDR1 as SGDLS and CDR2 as YYNGEE. For the CDR3, the DNA is TGTGCCAGCAGAGGACAGGGGAGGAATGGCTACACCTTC. This gives the protein CASRGQGRNGYTF. Using reference TRBV9 and TRBJ1-2 for the parts outside the CDR3, the full variable domain is DSGVTQTPKHLITATGQRVTLRCSPRSGDLSVYWYQQSLDQGLQFLIQYYNGEERAKGNILERFSAQQFPDLHSELNLSSLELGDSALYFCASRGQGRNGYTFGSGTRLTVV.

The chain is built from TRBV19 and TRBJ2-5, with D possibly being TRBD1 (6 bases). Trimming stripped 5 bases from V and 2 bases from J, with 12 bases between. The CDR3 has 14 amino acids. Germline V gene sequence: CDR1 LNHDA, CDR2 SQIVND (reference sequence). CDR3 sequence reads: CASSQDRQQETQYF. CDR3 bases: TGTGCCAGTAGTCAGGACAGACAACAAGAGACCCAGTACTTC.

This clone was recorded only once. V usage is TRBV7-3 and J usage is TRBJ2-1, with a tentative D call TRBD1 (6 bases). CDR3 length equals 16 residues. Trimming cost V 5 bases and J 1 base, with 15 bases left between them. Germline V lookup: CDR1 SGHTA, CDR2 FQGTGA. The CDR3 nucleotides are TGTGCCAGCAGCCCTGGAGTGGGGGCTTCCTACAATGAGCAGTTCTTC. Translating it yields CASSPGVGASYNEQFF.

The rearrangement joins TRBV18 to TRBJ2-7; 9 bases agree with TRBD1. The V gene's germline CDR1 is KGHSH and CDR2 LQKENI. J was trimmed by 4 bases and V by 3 bases; bases with no gene match: 7. The CDR3 length is 15 residues. The DNA for the CDR3 is TGTGCCAGCTCACCGACGACAGGGGGAGGTTACGAGCAGTACTTC. This translates into CASSPTTGGGYEQYF.

The V call is TRBV4-1, the J call TRBJ2-3; 8 nucleotides line up with TRBD2. The trim removed 6 bases at V and 3 bases at J, leaving 5 bases unmatched. The CDR3 loop spans 14 amino acids. Germline loops: CDR1 MGHRA, CDR2 YSYEKL. This CDR3 is CASSFGGRTDTQYF. CDR3 DNA sequence: TGCGCCAGCAGTTTCGGCGGGAGGACAGATACGCAGTATTTT.

The rearrangement links TRBV28 to TRBJ2-3, with D possibly being TRBD1 (6 bases). CDR3 length: 15 amino acids. CDR1 and CDR2 from the germline V gene are MDHEN and SYDVKM. Trimming left V 2 bases short and J 5 bases short, with 14 bases between. The CDR3, as DNA: TGTGCCAGCAGTTTAAGGCAGGGGATGATAGATACGCAGTATTTT. Translated: CASSLRQGMIDTQYF.

The chain combines TRBV6-2 or TRBV6-3 with TRBJ2-5, with 14 bases aligning to TRBD2. The length of the CDR3 is 16 residues. CDR1 MNHEY and CDR2 SVGEGT come from the germline V gene. J was trimmed by 4 bases and V by 6 bases; bases with no gene match: 7. CDR3 in amino acids: CASSRLAGGPRETQYF. DNA of the CDR3: TGTGCCAGCAGCAGACTAGCGGGGGGGCCCAGAGAGACCCAGTACTTC.

The V gene is TRBV4-1, the J gene TRBJ1-4, with TRBD1 matching over 9 bases. The CDR3 has 16 amino acids. Germline-derived CDR1 and CDR2 are MGHRA and YSYEKL. The V and J ends lost 1 base and 0 bases, in that order; junction bases with no gene match: 0. In DNA form, the CDR3 reads TGCGCCAGCAGCCAAGGACAGGGGGCAACTAATGAAAAACTGTTTTTT. Translating it yields CASSQGQGATNEKLFF.

This chain joins TRBV5-1 and TRBJ2-1; D might be TRBD1 (5 bases). The CDR3 loop spans 16 amino acids. Germline CDR1 is SGHRS and CDR2 is YFSETQ. V was shortened by 3 bases and J by 7 bases, with 20 bases between the two germline ends. The CDR3 region is CASSSTVLAVGNEQFF. The CDR3 coding sequence is TGCGCCAGCAGCTCGACAGTCTTGGCCGTTGGGAATGAGCAGTTCTTC.

V gene TRBV7-9 combines with J gene TRBJ1-3; tentative D call: TRBD1 (6 bases). V gave up 4 bases and J gave up 0 bases, with 13 bases separating them. The CDR3 is 16 amino acids. Germline V gene lookup returns CDR1 SEHNR and CDR2 FQNEAQ (reference sequence). CDR3 sequence: CASSYGQPTSGNTIYF. The CDR3 DNA follows: TGTGCCAGCAGCTACGGACAGCCGACCTCTGGAAACACCATATATTTT.

This clone showed up just a few times. This chain links TRBV5-1 with TRBJ2-7, with 10 bases aligning to TRBD2. The CDR3 runs to 18 residues. V was pared by 0 bases and J by 3 bases, with 12 bases of the junction left unmatched. Germline CDR1 and CDR2: SGHRS and YFSETQ. The CDR3 sequence: CASSLGTIIAGGGYEQYF. The CDR3 nucleotides read TGCGCCAGCAGCTTGGGAACTATCATAGCGGGAGGCGGCTACGAGCAGTACTTC.

V gene TRBV5-1 combines with J gene TRBJ2-7, with 8 bases fitting TRBD2. Germline-derived CDR1 and CDR2 are SGHRS and YFSETQ. Trimming took 3 bases from V and 3 from J; bases not matched to a gene: 11. This CDR3 spans 16 amino acids. The CDR3 region is CASSSPLAGEYYEQYF. In nucleotides, the CDR3 is TGCGCCAGCAGCTCCCCTCTAGCGGGCGAATACTACGAGCAGTACTTC.

The chain has TRBV28 and TRBJ2-7; perhaps TRBD2 as D (9 bases). Trimming took 7 bases from V and 0 from J, leaving 22 bases between them. Germline assignment: CDR1 MDHEN and CDR2 SYDVKM. The CDR3 is made up of 17 amino acids. The CDR3, as DNA: TGTGCCAGCAAGTCAGGGGGCGCGGGAGGGCCCTCCTACGAGCAGTACTTC. It translates to CASKSGGAGGPSYEQYF.

V gene TRBV27 combines with J gene TRBJ2-7, with 10 bases fitting TRBD1. The V segment lost 5 bases and the J segment 2 bases; nucleotides outside the gene matches: 18. The CDR3 consists of 19 residues. Germline-derived CDR1 and CDR2 are MNHEY and SMNVEV (reference sequence). The CDR3 protein is CASSLGVPGQGRLAYEQYF. The CDR3 DNA reads as TGTGCCAGCAGTCTAGGGGTCCCGGGACAGGGGCGACTGGCCTACGAGCAGTACTTC.